This T cell receptor beta chain was observed in a study of T cells in tuberculosis. Unsorted cryopreserved PBMC were sequenced, averaging roughly 100,000 T cells per clinical donor. The CDR3 runs to 16 residues. The V segment lost 3 bases and the J segment 4 bases; nucleotides outside the gene matches: 10. In germline, CDR1 is MNHEY, CDR2 SVGAGI. The sample holds one count of this clone. Its antigen remains unidentified. General study findings and limits: Active tuberculosis cases were adults; controls were adolescents. Smaller distances to GMM-specific TCRs suggested their expansion in active tuberculosis. Active tuberculosis patients had shorter CDR3-alpha; the beta difference was nonsignificant.

Data came from immunoSEQ multiplex PCR; TCRdb stores just in-frame clones and leaves some out. The sample lists 35,000 to 55,000 clones, around 94% occurring once. Sequencing was done on a sample of PBMCs. This clonotype was obtained from a donor aged 10-29 years with latent tuberculosis or without tuberculosis infection. Some clones in this sample may be carry-over from other donors' samples. The genes are TRBV6-5 and TRBJ2-7, with 9 bases aligning to TRBD2. This CDR3 reads CASSYTSGRLDYEQYF. The CDR3 nucleotides read TGTGCCAGCAGTTATACGAGCGGGAGGTTAGATTACGAGCAGTACTTC.